This TCR beta chain was profiled in a study of a mutant IDH1 vaccine in newly diagnosed glioma. Study summary: The first vaccination came 4-6 weeks after radiotherapy alone, or with temozolomide cycles. V12 occurred at week 35 and V13 at week 47.

Study findings and constraints: Pseudoprogression apparently tracked independently of changes in top peripheral T cell clonotypes.

The time point: week 47, end of study. Vaccination used 300 ug of mutant IDH1 20-mer peptide per dose, with topical imiquimod. Repertoires were generated with immunoSEQ multiplex PCR, while TCRdb's copy carries only in-frame clones and drops some. The sample contains some 50,000 clones, approximately 65% of which appear only once. The CDR3 runs to 13 residues. V was trimmed by 4 bases and J by 3 bases, leaving 6 bases between them. Per the germline V gene, CDR1 is SGHDN and CDR2 is FVKESK. Points on this clone: Its antigen remains unknown.

The chain uses TRBV14 and TRBJ2-2; D unresolved. Sequenced material: peripheral blood mononuclear cells (PBMCs), taken from a glioma patient whose treatment included an IDH1 peptide vaccine. The origin of this receptor is a man aged 35 to 55 with glioma. Some clones in this sample may be carry-over from other donors' samples. The CDR3 region has the DNA TGTGCCAGCAGCCGACAATACACCGGGGAGCTGTTTTTT. Its protein product is CASSRQYTGELFF.